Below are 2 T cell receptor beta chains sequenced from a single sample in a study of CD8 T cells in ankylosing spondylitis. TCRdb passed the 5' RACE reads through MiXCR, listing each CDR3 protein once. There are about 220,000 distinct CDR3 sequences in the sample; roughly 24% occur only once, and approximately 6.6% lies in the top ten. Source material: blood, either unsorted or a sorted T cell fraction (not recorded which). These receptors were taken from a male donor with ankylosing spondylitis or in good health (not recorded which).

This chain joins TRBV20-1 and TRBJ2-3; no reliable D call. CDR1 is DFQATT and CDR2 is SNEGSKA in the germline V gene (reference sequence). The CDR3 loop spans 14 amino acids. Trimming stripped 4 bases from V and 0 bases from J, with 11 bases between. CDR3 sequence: CSAILTSSTDTQYF. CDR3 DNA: TGCAGTGCTATCTTGACAAGTAGCACAGATACGCAGTATTTT.

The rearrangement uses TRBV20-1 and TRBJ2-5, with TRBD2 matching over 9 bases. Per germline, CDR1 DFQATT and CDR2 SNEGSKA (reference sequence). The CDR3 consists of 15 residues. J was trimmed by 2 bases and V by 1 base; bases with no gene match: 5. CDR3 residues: CSARGGGATQETQYF. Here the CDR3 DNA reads TGCAGTGCTAGAGGCGGGGGGGCTACTCAAGAGACCCAGTACTTC.